This paragraph covers one TCR beta chain sequence. What it binds is unknown. The CDR3 has 15 residues. The V and J ends lost 5 bases and 3 bases, in that order; junction bases with no gene match: 6. Germline assignment: CDR1 SGHVS and CDR2 FQNEAQ. The sample originates from a study of PD-1 blockade in classical Hodgkin lymphoma. Every patient was affected by relapse after autologous stem cell transplantation, while exposure to brentuximab vedotin was not uniform. Sequenced by immunoSEQ multiplex PCR; TCRdb stores in-frame clones only, minus some. The table shows 7,000 to 9,000 clones, with around 80% occurring only once. Study observations and caveats: CD4+ TCR diversity rose significantly by C4D1, and CD8+ TCR diversity did not. For complete responders, baseline diversity was comparable to that of newly diagnosed patients. Patients starting nivolumab under 1 year after ASCT were excluded.

The sequencing used peripheral blood mononuclear cells (PBMCs), collected at baseline. The rearrangement links TRBV7-8 to TRBJ1-2; 10 nucleotides align to TRBD1. The sequence came from a human donor with classical Hodgkin lymphoma. CDR3 residues: CASSLRQGADYGYTF. The DNA of the CDR3 is TGTGCCAGCAGCCTAAGACAGGGGGCGGACTATGGCTACACCTTC.